The text below deals with one T cell receptor (beta chain). This sample was taken from a study of blood T cell repertoires in COVID-19. TCRdb's table, derived via immunoSEQ multiplex PCR, lists solely in-frame clones and lacks some. The data show some 58,000 clones, over 70% seen once. The sequenced material came from peripheral blood. The sequence derives from a human donor in a cohort sampled during active COVID-19.

The CDR3 DNA reads TGTGCCAGCCGGACCGGGACAGGACTCTACGAGCAGTACTTC. Its translation: CASRTGTGLYEQYF. The chain links TRBV28 to TRBJ2-7, with 8 bases aligning to TRBD1. Germline-derived CDR1 and CDR2 are MDHEN and SYDVKM. CDR3 length: 14 residues. Trimming removed 8 bases from V and 3 bases from J; junction bases left unmatched: 9.